This is a list of T cell receptor beta chains from one sample in a study of OX40 agonist ivuxolimab in advanced cancers. TCRdb's table, derived via immunoSEQ multiplex PCR, lists solely in-frame clones and lacks some. The sample has roughly 48,000 clones, approximately 87% seen once. The source was CD4+ or CD8+ T cells sorted from blood, collected in a trial of the OX40 agonist ivuxolimab. The receptors here all came from an adult with an advanced solid tumor such as melanoma, head and neck, liver or kidney cancer. Each CDR3 is given with its conserved first and last residue. The D gene is left open where the match is weak. Clone size appears in some rows only: once, few, many, or a class for an expanded clone.

CDR3	DNA	D	size	J	V
CAISEFGDEQYF	TGTGCCATCAGTGAGTTCGGTGACGAGCAGTACTTC	NA	NA	TRBJ2-7	TRBV10-3
CASSEIPGTYEQYF	TGTGCCAGCAGTGAAATACCCGGGACCTACGAGCAGTACTTC	NA	NA	TRBJ2-7	TRBV6-5
CASSLEGSGGETQYF	TGTGCCAGCAGCTTAGAGGGTAGCGGGGGTGAGACCCAGTACTTC	TRBD2	NA	TRBJ2-5	TRBV11-3
CASSRQGRTGDYEQYF	TGTGCCAGCAGCCGACAAGGACGGACAGGAGACTACGAGCAGTACTTC	TRBD1	NA	TRBJ2-7	TRBV5-5
CAWSVRGGDEKLFF	TGTGCCTGGAGTGTACGAGGGGGCGATGAAAAACTGTTTTTT	TRBD1	NA	TRBJ1-4	TRBV30
CASSQDEVAELAKNIQYF	TGCGCCAGCAGCCAAGATGAGGTGGCAGAGCTAGCCAAAAACATTCAGTACTTC	NA	NA	TRBJ2-4	TRBV4-1
CASSPDRGLGEQYF	TGTGCCAGCTCGCCTGACAGGGGGCTAGGCGAGCAGTACTTC	TRBD1	NA	TRBJ2-7	TRBV18
CASSWTSGGAALSYEQYF	TGCGCCAGCAGTTGGACTAGCGGGGGGGCTGCCCTCTCCTACGAGCAGTACTTC	TRBD2	NA	TRBJ2-7	TRBV5-1
CASSLGSNGGDTQYF	TGTGCCAGCAGTTTAGGATCCAACGGGGGTGATACGCAGTATTTT	NA	NA	TRBJ2-3	TRBV27
CASSSPPGQAEQYF	TGTGCCAGCAGTTCCCCCCCAGGACAGGCCGAGCAGTACTTC	TRBD1	NA	TRBJ2-7	TRBV27
CAISDPNSPLHF	TGTGCCATCAGCGATCCCAATTCACCCCTCCACTTT	NA	NA	TRBJ1-6	TRBV10-3
CASSLGGKGSGNTIYF	TGCGCCAGCAGCTTGGGGGGCAAGGGGTCTGGAAACACCATATATTTT	NA	once	TRBJ1-3	TRBV5-1
CASRSNRDYEQYF	TGTGCCAGCAGATCTAACCGAGACTACGAGCAGTACTTC	NA	NA	TRBJ2-7	TRBV28
CASSFPGGKTETSYNEQFF	TGCGCCAGCAGCTTCCCGGGGGGTAAAACAGAGACCTCTTACAATGAGCAGTTCTTC	TRBD2	few	TRBJ2-1	TRBV5-1
CASSPGTGAKNIQYF	TGTGCCAGCTCACCAGGGACAGGAGCCAAAAACATTCAGTACTTC	TRBD1	NA	TRBJ2-4	TRBV18
CASSVLSWSADTQYF	TGTGCCAGCAGCGTTCTAAGCTGGTCTGCAGATACGCAGTATTTT	NA	NA	TRBJ2-3	TRBV9
CASSPDRMGYGYTF	TGTGCCAGCAGTCCAGACAGGATGGGCTATGGCTACACCTTC	NA	NA	TRBJ1-2	TRBV6-6